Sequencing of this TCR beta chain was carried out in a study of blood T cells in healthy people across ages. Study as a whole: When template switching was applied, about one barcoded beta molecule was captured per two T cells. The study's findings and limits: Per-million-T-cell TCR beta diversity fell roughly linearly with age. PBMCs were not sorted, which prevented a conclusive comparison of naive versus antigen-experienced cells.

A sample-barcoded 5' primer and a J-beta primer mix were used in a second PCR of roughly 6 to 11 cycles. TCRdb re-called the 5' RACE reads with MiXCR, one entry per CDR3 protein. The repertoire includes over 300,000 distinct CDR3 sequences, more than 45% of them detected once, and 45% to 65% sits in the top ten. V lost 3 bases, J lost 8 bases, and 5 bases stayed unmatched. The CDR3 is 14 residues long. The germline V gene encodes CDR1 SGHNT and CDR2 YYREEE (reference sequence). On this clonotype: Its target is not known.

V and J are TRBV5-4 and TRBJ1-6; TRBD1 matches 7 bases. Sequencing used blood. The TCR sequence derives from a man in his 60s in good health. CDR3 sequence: CASSSGQSHSPLHF. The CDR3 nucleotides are TGTGCCAGCAGCTCGGGACAGAGTCATTCACCCCTCCACTTT.